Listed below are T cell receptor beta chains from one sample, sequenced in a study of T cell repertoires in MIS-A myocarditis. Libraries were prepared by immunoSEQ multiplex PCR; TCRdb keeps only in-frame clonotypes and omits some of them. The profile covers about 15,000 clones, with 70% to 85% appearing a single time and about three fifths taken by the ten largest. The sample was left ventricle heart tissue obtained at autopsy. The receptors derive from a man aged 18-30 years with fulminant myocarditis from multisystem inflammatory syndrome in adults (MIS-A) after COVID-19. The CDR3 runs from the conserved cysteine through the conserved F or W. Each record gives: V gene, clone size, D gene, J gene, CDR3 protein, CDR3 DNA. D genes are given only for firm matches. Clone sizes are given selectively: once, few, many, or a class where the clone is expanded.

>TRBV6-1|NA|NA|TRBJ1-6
CASSEFRGNNSPLHF
TGTGCCAGCAGTGAATTTAGGGGGAATAATTCACCCCTCCACTTT
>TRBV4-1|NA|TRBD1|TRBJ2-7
CASSLDPGTGSYEQYF
TGCGCCAGCAGCCTAGATCCCGGGACAGGGAGCTACGAGCAGTACTTC
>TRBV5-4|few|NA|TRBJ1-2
CATHRETRGYTF
TGTGCCACCCACAGGGAAACGCGAGGCTACACCTTC
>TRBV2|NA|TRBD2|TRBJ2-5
CASSDLAGQETQYF
TGTGCCAGCAGTGATCTAGCGGGGCAAGAGACCCAGTACTTC
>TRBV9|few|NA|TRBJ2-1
CASSVGRNEQFF
TGTGCCAGCAGCGTAGGTCGTAATGAGCAGTTCTTC
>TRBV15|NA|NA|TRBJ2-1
CATSKVKGSYNEQFF
TGTGCCACCAGCAAGGTAAAGGGCTCCTACAATGAGCAGTTCTTC
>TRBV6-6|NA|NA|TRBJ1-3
CASTQGRGNTIYF
TGTGCCAGCACACAAGGGAGAGGAAACACCATATATTTT
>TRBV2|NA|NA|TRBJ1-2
CASSVRGYTF
TGTGCCAGCAGTGTTCGGGGCTACACCTTC
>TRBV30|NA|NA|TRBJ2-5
CAWSYSRQETQYF
TGTGCCTGGAGCTACAGTCGGCAAGAGACCCAGTACTTC
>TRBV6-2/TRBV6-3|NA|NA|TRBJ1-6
CASSYGHDYNSPLHF
TGTGCCAGCAGTTACGGTCACGACTATAATTCACCCCTCCACTTT
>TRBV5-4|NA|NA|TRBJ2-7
CASSLGTDTYEQYF
TGTGCCAGCAGCTTGGGGACAGACACCTACGAGCAGTACTTC
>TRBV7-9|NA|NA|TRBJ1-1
CASAVLNTEAFF
TGTGCCAGCGCTGTACTGAACACTGAAGCTTTCTTT
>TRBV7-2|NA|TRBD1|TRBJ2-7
CASSLAGGDRYEQYF
TGTGCCAGCAGCTTAGCTGGTGGGGACAGATACGAGCAGTACTTC
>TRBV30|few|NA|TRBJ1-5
CAWTSYHSDPYGNQPQHF
TGTGCCTGGACATCCTACCACAGCGACCCGTATGGCAATCAGCCCCAGCATTTT
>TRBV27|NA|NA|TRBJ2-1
CASRILDEQFF
TGTGCCAGTAGGATCTTAGATGAGCAGTTCTTC
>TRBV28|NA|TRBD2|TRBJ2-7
CASTLRGAGALSYEQYF
TGTGCCAGCACTCTACGAGGGGCGGGAGCCCTCTCCTACGAGCAGTACTTC
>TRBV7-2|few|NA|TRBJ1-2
CASSLEGIYGYTF
TGTGCCAGCAGCTTAGAAGGGATCTATGGCTACACCTTC
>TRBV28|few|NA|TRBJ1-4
CASSEGYVPEKLFF
TGTGCCAGCAGTGAGGGTTACGTCCCTGAAAAACTGTTTTTT
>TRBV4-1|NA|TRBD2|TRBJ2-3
CASSQQAGGHTTDTQYF
TGCGCCAGCAGCCAACAGGCGGGAGGGCATACCACAGATACGCAGTATTTT
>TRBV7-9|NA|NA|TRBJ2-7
CASSPGSAYEQYF
TGTGCCAGCAGCCCGGGAAGCGCCTACGAGCAGTACTTC
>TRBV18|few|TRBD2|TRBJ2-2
CASSPSGSGSGNGELFF
TGTGCCAGCTCACCATCAGGAAGCGGGAGCGGGAACGGGGAGCTGTTTTTT
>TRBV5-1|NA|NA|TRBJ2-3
CASRKGLGPITDTQYF
TGCGCCAGCAGGAAAGGGCTAGGCCCAATCACAGATACGCAGTATTTT
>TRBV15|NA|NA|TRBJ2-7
CATSREGVSYEQYF
TGTGCCACCAGCAGAGAGGGTGTATCCTACGAGCAGTACTTC
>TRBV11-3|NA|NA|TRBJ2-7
CASSKGWQTSPYEQYF
TGTGCCAGCAGCAAAGGGTGGCAGACCTCTCCCTACGAGCAGTACTTC
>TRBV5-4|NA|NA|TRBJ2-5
CASSLAGMGETQYF
TGTGCCAGCAGCTTGGCTGGCATGGGGGAGACCCAGTACTTC
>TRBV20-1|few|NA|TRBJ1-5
CSASLTGNQPQHF
TGCAGTGCTAGTTTAACAGGCAATCAGCCCCAGCATTTT
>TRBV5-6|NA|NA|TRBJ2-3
CASSLVWVSTDTQYF
TGTGCCAGCAGCTTGGTATGGGTTAGCACAGATACGCAGTATTTT
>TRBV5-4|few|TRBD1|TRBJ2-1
CASSSRDRGFNEQFF
TGTGCCAGCAGCTCCCGGGACAGGGGTTTCAATGAGCAGTTCTTC
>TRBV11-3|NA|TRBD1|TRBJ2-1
CASSSPGTEDNEQFF
TGTGCCAGCAGCTCACCCGGGACAGAAGACAATGAGCAGTTCTTC
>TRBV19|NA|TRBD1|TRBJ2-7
CASSLRTGRRDEQYF
TGTGCCAGTAGTCTGCGGACAGGGCGGAGAGACGAGCAGTACTTC
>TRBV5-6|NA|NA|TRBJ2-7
CASSSLGDGDHEQYF
TGTGCCAGCAGCTCCCTGGGTGATGGGGATCACGAGCAGTACTTC
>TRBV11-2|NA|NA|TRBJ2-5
CASSLLGSEGTQYF
TGTGCCAGCAGCCTTCTTGGGTCGGAGGGGACCCAGTACTTC
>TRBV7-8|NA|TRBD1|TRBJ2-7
CASSFGQGGYEQYF
TGTGCCAGCAGCTTTGGACAGGGCGGATACGAGCAGTACTTC
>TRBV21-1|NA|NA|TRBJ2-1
CASSKALGTPTGKFCYNEQFF
TGTGCCAGCAGCAAAGCGCTCGGGACACCCACGGGGAAATTCTGCTACAATGAGCAGTTCTTC
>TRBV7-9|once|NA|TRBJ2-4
CASSLVRGLDKNIQYF
TGTGCCAGCAGCTTAGTACGGGGGCTGGACAAAAACATTCAGTACTTC
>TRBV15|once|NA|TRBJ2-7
CATRSNKNSYEQYF
TGTGCCACACGGTCCAACAAGAACTCCTACGAGCAGTACTTC
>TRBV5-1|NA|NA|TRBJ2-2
CASSSQGEGELFF
TGCGCCAGCAGCTCACAGGGCGAAGGGGAGCTGTTTTTT
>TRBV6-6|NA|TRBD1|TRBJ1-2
CASIKNGQGHYGYTF
TGTGCCAGCATAAAAAACGGACAGGGCCACTATGGCTACACCTTC
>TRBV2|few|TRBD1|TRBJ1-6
CASSGDRGVSPLHF
TGTGCCAGCAGCGGGGACAGGGGTGTGTCACCCCTCCACTTT
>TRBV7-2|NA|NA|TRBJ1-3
CASSSGPGNTIYF
TGTGCCAGCAGCTCGGGTCCAGGCAACACCATATATTTT
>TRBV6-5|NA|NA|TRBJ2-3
CASSYSIMGDTQYF
TGTGCCAGCAGTTACTCGATAATGGGAGATACGCAGTATTTT
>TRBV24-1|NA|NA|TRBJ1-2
CATSDLGQRGYTF
TGTGCCACCAGTGATTTAGGGCAGCGTGGCTACACCTTC
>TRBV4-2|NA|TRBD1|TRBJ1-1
CASSQDPPSDRRDTEAFF
TGTGCCAGCAGCCAAGACCCTCCTTCGGACAGGAGGGACACTGAAGCTTTCTTT
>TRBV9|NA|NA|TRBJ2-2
CASSVDGRRTGELFF
TGTGCCAGCAGCGTAGATGGCAGAAGAACCGGGGAGCTGTTTTTT
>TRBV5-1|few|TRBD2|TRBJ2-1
CASSSNGGWNEQFF
TGCGCCAGCAGCTCTAACGGGGGGTGGAATGAGCAGTTCTTC
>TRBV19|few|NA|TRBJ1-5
CASKQLTKGVDQPQHF
TGTGCCAGTAAACAACTAACGAAGGGGGTGGATCAGCCCCAGCATTTT
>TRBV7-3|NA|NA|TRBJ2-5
CASSRQGGGLETQYF
TGTGCCAGCAGCCGACAAGGGGGAGGGCTAGAGACCCAGTACTTC
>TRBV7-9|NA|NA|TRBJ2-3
CASSSNTDTQYF
TGTGCCAGCAGCTCTAACACAGATACGCAGTATTTT
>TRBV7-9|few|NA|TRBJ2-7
CASHALLLGEQYF
TGTGCCAGCCACGCTCTCCTCCTGGGTGAGCAGTACTTC
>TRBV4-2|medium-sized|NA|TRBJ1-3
CASSQDIVEAGGNTIYF
TGTGCCAGCAGCCAAGATATAGTGGAAGCTGGCGGAAACACCATATATTTT
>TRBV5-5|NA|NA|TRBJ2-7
CASAPIAGGYEQYF
TGTGCCAGCGCCCCGATTGCCGGGGGCTACGAGCAGTACTTC
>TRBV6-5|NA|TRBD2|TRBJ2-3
CASSHSGGADTQYF
TGTGCCAGCAGTCATAGCGGGGGGGCAGATACGCAGTATTTT
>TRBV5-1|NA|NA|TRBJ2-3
CASSLDGGPTTDTQYF
TGCGCCAGCAGCTTGGATGGCGGTCCTACCACAGATACGCAGTATTTT
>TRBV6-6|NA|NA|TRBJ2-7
CASSYREVGYGYEQYF
TGTGCCAGCAGTTATCGCGAGGTAGGGTATGGCTACGAGCAGTACTTC
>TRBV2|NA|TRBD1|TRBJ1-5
CASSVSGQGYSQPQHF
TGTGCCAGCAGTGTGTCGGGACAGGGTTATAGTCAGCCCCAGCATTTT